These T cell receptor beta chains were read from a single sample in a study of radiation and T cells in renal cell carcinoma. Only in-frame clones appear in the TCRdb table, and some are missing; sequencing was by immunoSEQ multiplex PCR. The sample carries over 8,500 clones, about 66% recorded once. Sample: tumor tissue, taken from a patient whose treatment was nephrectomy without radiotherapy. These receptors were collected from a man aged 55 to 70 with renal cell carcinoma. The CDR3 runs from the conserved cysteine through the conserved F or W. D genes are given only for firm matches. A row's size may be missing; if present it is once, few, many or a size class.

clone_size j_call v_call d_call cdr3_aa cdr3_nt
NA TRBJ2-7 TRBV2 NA CASSESGQEQYF TGTGCCAGCAGTGAAAGTGGTCAAGAGCAGTACTTC
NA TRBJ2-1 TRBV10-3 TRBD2 CAISDLLGLAGGDEQFF TGTGCCATCAGTGACCTTCTTGGACTAGCGGGAGGGGATGAGCAGTTCTTC
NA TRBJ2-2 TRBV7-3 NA CARLRGSTGELFF TGTGCCAGGCTCCGCGGCTCCACCGGGGAGCTGTTTTTT
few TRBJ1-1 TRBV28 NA CASNYTEAFF TGTGCCAGCAATTACACTGAAGCTTTCTTT
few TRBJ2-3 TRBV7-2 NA CASSSYTDTQYF TGTGCCAGCAGCTCCTACACAGATACGCAGTATTTT
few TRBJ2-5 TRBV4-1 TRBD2 CASSQYTLAGGLQETQYF TGCGCCAGCAGCCAGTATACCTTAGCGGGGGGGCTCCAAGAGACCCAGTACTTC
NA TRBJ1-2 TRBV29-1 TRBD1 CSVGQGAKAYGYTF TGCAGCGTCGGTCAGGGGGCGAAAGCTTATGGCTACACCTTC
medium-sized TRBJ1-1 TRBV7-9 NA CASSLGQMNTEAFF TGTGCCAGCAGCTTGGGGCAGATGAACACTGAAGCTTTCTTT
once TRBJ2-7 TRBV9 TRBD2 CASSPGIAGGSYEQYF TGTGCCAGCAGCCCGGGAATAGCGGGGGGCTCCTACGAGCAGTACTTC
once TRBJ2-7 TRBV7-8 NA CASSYQVQTLGEQYF TGTGCCAGCAGCTACCAGGTACAGACTCTTGGAGAGCAGTACTTC
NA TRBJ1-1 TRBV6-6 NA CASSSEELNTEAFF TGTGCCAGCAGTTCTGAAGAGCTGAACACTGAAGCTTTCTTT
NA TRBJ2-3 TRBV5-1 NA CASSLEGSGDTQYF TGCGCCAGCAGCTTGGAGGGTTCGGGAGATACGCAGTATTTT
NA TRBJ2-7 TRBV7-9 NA CASSLEGGSHEQYF TGTGCCAGCAGCTTAGAGGGGGGATCGCACGAGCAGTACTTC
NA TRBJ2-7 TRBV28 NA CASSLPAGGGRYEQYF TGTGCCAGCAGTTTACCTGCTGGCGGTGGGAGATACGAGCAGTACTTC
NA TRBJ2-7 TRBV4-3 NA CASSQDLRQGTRDSYEQYF TGCGCCAGCAGCCAAGATCTCCGTCAGGGGACTCGAGACTCCTACGAGCAGTACTTC
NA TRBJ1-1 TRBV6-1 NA CASTFRGHGNTEAFF TGTGCCAGCACCTTCAGGGGACACGGGAACACTGAAGCTTTCTTT
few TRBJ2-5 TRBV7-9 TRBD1 CASSRTGGPLETQYF TGTGCCAGCAGCCGGACAGGGGGCCCCTTAGAGACCCAGTACTTC
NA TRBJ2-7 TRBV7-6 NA CASSLSENPPYEQYF TGTGCCAGCAGCTTATCGGAGAACCCCCCCTACGAGCAGTACTTC
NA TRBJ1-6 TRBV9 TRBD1 CASSPGQGHGTLHF TGTGCCAGCAGCCCGGGACAGGGTCATGGGACCCTCCACTTT
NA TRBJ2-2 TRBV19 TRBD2 CASRRTSGSVELFF TGTGCCAGTAGGAGGACTAGCGGGAGTGTGGAGCTGTTTTTT